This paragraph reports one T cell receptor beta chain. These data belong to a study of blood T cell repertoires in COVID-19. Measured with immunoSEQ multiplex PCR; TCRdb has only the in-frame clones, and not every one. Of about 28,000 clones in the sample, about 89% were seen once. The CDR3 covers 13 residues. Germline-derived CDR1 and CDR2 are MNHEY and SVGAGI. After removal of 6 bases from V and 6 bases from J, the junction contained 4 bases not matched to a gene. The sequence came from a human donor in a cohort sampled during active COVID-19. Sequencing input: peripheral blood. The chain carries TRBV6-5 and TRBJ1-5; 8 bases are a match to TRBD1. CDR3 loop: CASSRTGPQPQHF. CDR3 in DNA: TGTGCCAGCAGCCGGACAGGGCCTCAGCCCCAGCATTTT.